The present T cell receptor beta chain was sequenced within a study of blood T cells in healthy people across ages. PCR was performed a second time for about 6 to 12 cycles using a sample-barcoded 5' primer and a J-beta primer mix. From the 5' RACE reads, TCRdb called clonotypes with MiXCR, one entry per CDR3 protein. This sample has about 1,800,000 distinct CDR3 sequences, with roughly 28% found just once. This clonotype has a count of ten or more. The CDR3 is 14 amino acids. The germline gives CDR1 SGHDT, CDR2 YYEEEE. The germline V and J ends were trimmed by 1 base and 2 bases, with 7 bases remaining between them.

The genes are TRBV5-6 and TRBJ2-1; tentative D call: TRBD1 (6 bases). This TCR came from a woman under 40 in good health. Sequencing was performed on blood. Here the CDR3 reads CASSLRGTYNEQFF. For the CDR3, the DNA is TGTGCCAGCAGCTTGAGGGGGACCTACAATGAGCAGTTCTTC.